These 22 T cell receptor beta chains share one sample of origin, sequenced in a study of blood T cell repertoires in COVID-19. Using immunoSEQ multiplex PCR, the repertoire was profiled, and TCRdb retains in-frame clones only, with some absent. Here the sample spans around 30,000 clones, roughly 90% being singletons. Sequencing was performed on peripheral blood. The source of these receptors is a man over 45 with active or convalescent COVID-19.

This sequence joins TRBV7-2 and TRBJ1-2; 8 nucleotides align to TRBD1. Germline V lookup: CDR1 SGHTA, CDR2 FQGNSA. This CDR3 is 15 amino acids long. Unmatched junction bases numbered 5, after V lost 1 base and J lost 4 bases. CDR3 in DNA: TGTGCCAGCAGCTTAGTCCCAGGACAGGGCTATGGCTACACCTTC. Its translation is CASSLVPGQGYGYTF.

The chain joins TRBV6-5 to TRBJ2-7, with 7 bases that match TRBD2. The CDR3 is made up of 13 amino acids. V lost 6 bases and J lost 4; bases outside the gene matches: 6. The germline gives CDR1 MNHEY, CDR2 SVGAGI. The CDR3 reads CASRTLAEYEQYF. CDR3 DNA sequence: TGTGCCAGCAGAACTCTAGCGGAGTACGAGCAGTACTTC.

The chain couples TRBV28 to TRBJ2-3; perhaps TRBD2 as D (5 bases). CDR3 length: 13 amino acids. V was shortened by 8 bases and J by 0 bases, with 9 bases between the two germline ends. Germline loops: CDR1 MDHEN, CDR2 SYDVKM. In DNA form, the CDR3 reads TGTGCCAGCGGACTCGGAAGCACAGATACGCAGTATTTT. It encodes CASGLGSTDTQYF.

The chain joins TRBV10-1 to TRBJ2-7; 15 nucleotides align to TRBD2. With 9 bases clipped from V and 3 bases from J, the junction kept 9 bases outside the gene matches. Germline loops: CDR1 WNHNN, CDR2 SYGVQD (reference sequence). The CDR3 contains 16 residues. This chain's CDR3 is CASERTSGRESYEQYF. The DNA of the CDR3 is TGCGCCAGTGAAAGGACTAGCGGGAGGGAAAGCTACGAGCAGTACTTC.

The chain uses TRBV19 and TRBJ2-3; D possibly corresponds to TRBD1 (6 bases). The V end was cut by 6 bases, the J end by 2 bases, with 12 bases between. The germline V gene encodes CDR1 LNHDA and CDR2 SQIVND (reference sequence). The CDR3 covers 14 residues. CDR3: CASRDSWITDTQYF. The CDR3 nucleotides read TGTGCCAGTAGGGACAGTTGGATCACAGATACGCAGTATTTT.

This clone was picked up a small number of times. The chain couples TRBV3-1 (or the pseudogene TRBV3-2) to TRBJ1-1; D perhaps matches TRBD1 (5 bases). Germline lookup yields CDR1 LGHDT and CDR2 YNNKEL (reference sequence). The CDR3 loop spans 16 amino acids. The V end lost 4 bases, the J end lost 0 bases, and 15 bases lay between the germline ends. The CDR3 sequence is CASSPLTGMVNTEAFF. For the CDR3, the DNA is TGTGCCAGCAGCCCCCTAACAGGTATGGTGAACACTGAAGCTTTCTTT.

Here the CDR3 DNA reads TGCGCCAGCAGCCAAGATTTGGGGACTAGCGGGAGTTTAACAGATACGCAGTATTTT. Amino acid sequence: CASSQDLGTSGSLTDTQYF. This chain links TRBV4-3 with TRBJ2-3; the match to TRBD2 covers 14 bases. This CDR3 spans 19 amino acids. V was pared by 0 bases and J by 3 bases, with 8 bases of the junction left unmatched. The germline V gene has CDR1 LGHNA and CDR2 YSLEER.

The genes are TRBV20-1 and TRBJ2-3; D may be TRBD2 (6 bases). Germline lookup yields CDR1 DFQATT and CDR2 SNEGSKA (reference sequence). Trimming removed 3 bases at V and 3 bases at J, with 16 bases between. This CDR3 is 15 amino acids long. In DNA, the CDR3 is TGCAGTGCTAGTCTCCGGGCAGGGAGGACAGATACGCAGTATTTT. Amino acid sequence: CSASLRAGRTDTQYF.

J is TRBJ2-2 and V is TRBV27; D gene ambiguous. The germline gives CDR1 MNHEY, CDR2 SMNVEV (reference sequence). Trimming shortened V by 6 bases and J by 1 base, and 3 bases separated the two germline ends. CDR3 size: 12 residues. CDR3 in amino acids: CASRQNTGELFF. For the CDR3, the DNA is TGTGCCAGCAGACAGAACACCGGGGAGCTGTTTTTT.

The V and J genes are TRBV21-1 and TRBJ2-7; the table's TRBD2 call for D was not verified on the DNA. TRBV21-1 is described as a pseudogene. This CDR3 is 17 amino acids long. The CDR3 region is CASSKAPTSGSSYEQYF. The CDR3 coding sequence is TGTGCCAGCAGCAAAGCACCGACTAGCGGGAGCTCCTACGAGCAGTACTTC.

The genes are TRBV29-1 and TRBJ2-1, with TRBD2 matching over 14 bases. The CDR3 totals 15 residues. V shed 3 bases, J shed 2 bases, and the junction held 0 bases outside the gene matches. Per germline, CDR1 SQVTM and CDR2 ANQGSEA. In DNA, the CDR3 is TGCAGCGTTGAGGGACTAGCGGGAGCCTACAATGAGCAGTTCTTC. Translated, it gives CSVEGLAGAYNEQFF.

The V and J genes are TRBV6-2 or TRBV6-3 and TRBJ2-1; D possibly corresponds to TRBD2 (7 bases). V was trimmed by 5 bases and J by 7 bases, leaving 21 bases between them. CDR3 length equals 16 residues. The germline V gene encodes CDR1 MNHEY and CDR2 SVGEGT. The CDR3 DNA is TGTGCCAGCAGTCTCGTTGGGGGCGGGAGTGTTAATGAGCAGTTCTTC. Protein product: CASSLVGGGSVNEQFF.

The CDR3 is CASSPPRLVNEQYF. The CDR3 DNA reads TGTGCCAGCAGCCCCCCCCGACTAGTCAACGAGCAGTACTTC. V usage is TRBV28 and J usage is TRBJ2-7, with D possibly TRBD2 on 6 matching bases. The V gene lost 6 bases and the J gene lost 5 bases, with 17 bases spanning the gap. The CDR3 has 14 residues. CDR1 and CDR2 (germline): MDHEN, SYDVKM.

The chain carries TRBV6-5 and TRBJ1-2; possible D gene TRBD1, 6 bases. The germline V gene encodes CDR1 MNHEY and CDR2 SVGAGI. This CDR3 contains 14 residues. V shed 6 bases and J shed 9 bases, with 20 bases lying between them. CDR3 in DNA: TGTGCCAGCAGGGGGTTTGACAGGATCGGTAGCTACACCTTC. It yields the protein CASRGFDRIGSYTF.

The chain employs TRBV11-2 and TRBJ1-1; possible D gene TRBD1, 5 bases. The CDR3 is 12 amino acids. Germline V gene data show CDR1 as SGHAT and CDR2 as FQNNGV. Deletions cut 1 base from V and 10 bases from J, with 10 bases between. The CDR3 DNA is TGTGCCAGCAGCTTAGTGGGGGGGACAGCTTTCTTT. It yields the protein CASSLVGGTAFF.

V and J are TRBV19 and TRBJ2-1; 7 bases fit TRBD1. CDR1 is LNHDA and CDR2 is SQIVND in the germline V gene (reference sequence). This CDR3 contains 15 residues. Trimming cost V 1 base and J 6 bases; bases outside gene matches: 6. The CDR3 DNA is TGTGCCAGTAGTATAGCCCCAACAGGGGTCAATGAGCAGTTCTTC. It encodes CASSIAPTGVNEQFF.

V is TRBV2 and J is TRBJ2-7; TRBD2 aligns across 7 bases. The CDR3 has 14 amino acids. Germline V lookup: CDR1 SNHLY, CDR2 FYNNEI. V shed 5 bases, J shed 2 bases, and the junction held 6 bases outside the gene matches. The CDR3 sequence: CASSSQRGPYEQYF. CDR3 nucleotides: TGTGCCAGCAGTTCCCAGCGGGGTCCCTACGAGCAGTACTTC.

The gene calls are TRBV9 and TRBJ2-7; 9 bases are a match to TRBD1. Germline CDR1 reads SGDLS; CDR2 reads YYNGEE. V gave up 4 bases and J gave up 3 bases; unmatched junction bases: 5. This CDR3 contains 14 residues. This CDR3 is CASSPQDRGYEQYF. CDR3 nucleotide sequence: TGTGCCAGCAGCCCTCAGGACAGGGGCTACGAGCAGTACTTC.

The genes are TRBV5-1 and TRBJ2-1; 9 bases line up with TRBD1. The CDR3 sequence is 17 residues long. Looked up from germline, CDR1 is SGHRS and CDR2 is YFSETQ. Losses at the gene ends were 4 bases for V and 7 bases for J; bases not matched to a gene: 15. CDR3 nucleotides: TGCGCCAGCAGCCCCCCCAAACCCCCGGGACAGGGAAATGAGCAGTTCTTC. Protein sequence: CASSPPKPPGQGNEQFF.

The gene calls are TRBV5-1 and TRBJ2-5, with D perhaps matching TRBD1 (6 bases). The germline V gene has CDR1 SGHRS and CDR2 YFSETQ. V was trimmed by 3 bases and J by 4 bases, leaving 10 bases between them. The CDR3 is made up of 13 amino acids. The CDR3 sequence: CASSSQGSETQYF. CDR3 DNA sequence: TGCGCCAGCAGCTCACAGGGTTCAGAGACCCAGTACTTC.

V is TRBV6-5 and J is TRBJ2-3, with 8 bases lining up with TRBD1. The germline gives CDR1 MNHEY, CDR2 SVGAGI. V lost 6 bases and J lost 2; bases outside the gene matches: 7. The CDR3 runs 15 residues. CDR3 sequence: CASRKTGDPTDTQYF. The CDR3 nucleotides are TGTGCCAGCAGGAAGACAGGGGACCCCACAGATACGCAGTATTTT.

The CDR3 DNA is TGTGCCAGCAGCCCCTATGGCGGGAACAATCAAGAGACCCAGTACTTC. It translates to CASSPYGGNNQETQYF. This chain joins TRBV5-6 and TRBJ2-5, with a weak D call TRBD2 (6 bases). The V gene lost 4 bases and the J gene lost 2 bases, with 18 bases spanning the gap. The CDR3 runs to 16 residues. Looked up from germline, CDR1 is SGHDT and CDR2 is YYEEEE.